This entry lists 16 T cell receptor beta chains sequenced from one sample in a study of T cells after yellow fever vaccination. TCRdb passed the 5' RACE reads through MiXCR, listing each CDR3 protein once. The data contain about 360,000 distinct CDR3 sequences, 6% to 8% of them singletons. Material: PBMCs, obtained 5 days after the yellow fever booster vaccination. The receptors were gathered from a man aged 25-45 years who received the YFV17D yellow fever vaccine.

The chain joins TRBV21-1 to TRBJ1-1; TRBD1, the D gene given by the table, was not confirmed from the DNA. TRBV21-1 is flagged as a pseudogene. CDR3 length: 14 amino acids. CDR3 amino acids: CASSRRRPNTEAFF. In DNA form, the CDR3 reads TGTGCCAGCAGCAGGCGCCGCCCGAACACTGAAGCTTTCTTT.

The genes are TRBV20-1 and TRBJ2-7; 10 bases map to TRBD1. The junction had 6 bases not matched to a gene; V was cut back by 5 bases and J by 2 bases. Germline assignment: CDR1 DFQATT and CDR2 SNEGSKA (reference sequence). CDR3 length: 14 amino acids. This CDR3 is CSASGTGDPYEQYF. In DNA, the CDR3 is TGCAGTGCTTCCGGGACAGGGGACCCCTACGAGCAGTACTTC.

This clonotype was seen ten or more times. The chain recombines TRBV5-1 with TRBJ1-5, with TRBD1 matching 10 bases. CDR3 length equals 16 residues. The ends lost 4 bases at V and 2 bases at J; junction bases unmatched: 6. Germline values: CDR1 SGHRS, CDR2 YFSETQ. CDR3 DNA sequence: TGCGCCAGCAGCCCATCCGGGACAGGGGGCAATCAGCCCCAGCATTTT. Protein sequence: CASSPSGTGGNQPQHF. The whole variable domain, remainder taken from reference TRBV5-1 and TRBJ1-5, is KAGVTQTPRYLIKTRGQQVTLSCSPISGHRSVSWYQQTPGQGLQFLFEYFSETQRNKGNFPGRFSGRQFSNSRSEMNVSTLELGDSALYLCASSPSGTGGNQPQHFGDGTRLSIL.

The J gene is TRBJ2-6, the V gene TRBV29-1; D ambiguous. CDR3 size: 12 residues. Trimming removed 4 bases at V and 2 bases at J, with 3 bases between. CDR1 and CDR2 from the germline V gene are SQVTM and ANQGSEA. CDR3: CSVGAGANVLTF. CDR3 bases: TGCAGCGTTGGGGCTGGGGCCAACGTCCTGACTTTC. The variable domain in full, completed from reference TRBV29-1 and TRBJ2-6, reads SAVISQKPSRDICQRGTSLTIQCQVDSQVTMMFWYRQQPGQSLTLIATANQGSEATYESGFVIDKFPISRPNLTFSTLTVSNMSPEDSSIYLCSVGAGANVLTFGAGSRLTVL.

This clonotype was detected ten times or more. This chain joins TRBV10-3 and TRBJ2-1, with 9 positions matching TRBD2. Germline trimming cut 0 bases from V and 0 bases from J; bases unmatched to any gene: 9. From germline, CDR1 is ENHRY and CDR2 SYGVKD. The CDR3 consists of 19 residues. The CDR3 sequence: CAISESGTSGLSSYNEQFF. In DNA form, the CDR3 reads TGTGCCATCAGTGAGTCGGGAACTAGCGGGCTAAGCTCCTACAATGAGCAGTTCTTC.

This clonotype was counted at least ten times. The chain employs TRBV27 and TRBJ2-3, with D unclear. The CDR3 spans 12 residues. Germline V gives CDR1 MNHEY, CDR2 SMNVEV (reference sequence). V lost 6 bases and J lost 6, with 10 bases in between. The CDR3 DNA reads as TGTGCCAGCAGGGCTAGGATGGATACGCAGTATTTT. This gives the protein CASRARMDTQYF.

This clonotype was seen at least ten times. CDR3 in DNA: TGCAGTGCTTACCGGGATCTGGGTACAGATACGCAGTATTTT. As protein: CSAYRDLGTDTQYF. The rearrangement links TRBV20-1 to TRBJ2-3; D is perhaps TRBD2 (5 bases). Deletions cut 5 bases from V and 3 bases from J, with 15 bases between. This CDR3 spans 14 amino acids. Germline-derived CDR1 and CDR2 are DFQATT and SNEGSKA (reference sequence).

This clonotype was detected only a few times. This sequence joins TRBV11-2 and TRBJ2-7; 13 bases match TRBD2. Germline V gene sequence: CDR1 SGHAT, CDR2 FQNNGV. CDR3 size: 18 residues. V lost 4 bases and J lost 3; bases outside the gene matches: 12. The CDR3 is CASSSRGTSGANYYEQYF. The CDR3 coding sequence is TGTGCCAGCAGCTCCAGGGGGACTAGCGGGGCTAATTACTACGAGCAGTACTTC.

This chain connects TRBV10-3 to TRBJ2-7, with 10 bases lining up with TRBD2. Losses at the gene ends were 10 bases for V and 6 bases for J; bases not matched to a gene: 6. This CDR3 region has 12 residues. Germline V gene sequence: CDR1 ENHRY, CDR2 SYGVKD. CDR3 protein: CATAGTSVEQYF. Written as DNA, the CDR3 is TGTGCCACAGCCGGGACTAGCGTCGAGCAGTACTTC.

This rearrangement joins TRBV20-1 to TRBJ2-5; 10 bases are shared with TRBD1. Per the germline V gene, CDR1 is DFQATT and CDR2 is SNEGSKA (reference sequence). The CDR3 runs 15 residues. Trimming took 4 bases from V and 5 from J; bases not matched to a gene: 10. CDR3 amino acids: CSAISGTGVRETQYF. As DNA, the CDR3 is TGCAGTGCTATTTCCGGGACAGGGGTCAGGGAGACCCAGTACTTC.

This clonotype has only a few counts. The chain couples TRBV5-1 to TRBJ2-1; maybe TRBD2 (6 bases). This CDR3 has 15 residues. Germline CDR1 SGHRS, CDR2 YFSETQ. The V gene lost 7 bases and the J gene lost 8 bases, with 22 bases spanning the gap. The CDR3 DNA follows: TGCGCCAGCTTTAAGAACGCGGGAACGGTTCATGAGCAGTTCTTC. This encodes CASFKNAGTVHEQFF.

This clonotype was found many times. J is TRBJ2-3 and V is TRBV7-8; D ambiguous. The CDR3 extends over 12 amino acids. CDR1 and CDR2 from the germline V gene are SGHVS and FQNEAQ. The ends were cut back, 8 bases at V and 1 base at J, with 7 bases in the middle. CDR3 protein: CASLGGTDTQYF. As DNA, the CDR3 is TGTGCCAGCCTAGGAGGCACAGATACGCAGTATTTT. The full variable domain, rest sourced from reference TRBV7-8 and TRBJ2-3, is GAGVSQSPRYKVAKRGQDVALRCDPISGHVSLFWYQQALGQGPEFLTYFQNEAQLDKSGLPSDRFFAERPEGSVSTLKIQRTQQEDSAVYLCASLGGTDTQYFGPGTRLTVL.

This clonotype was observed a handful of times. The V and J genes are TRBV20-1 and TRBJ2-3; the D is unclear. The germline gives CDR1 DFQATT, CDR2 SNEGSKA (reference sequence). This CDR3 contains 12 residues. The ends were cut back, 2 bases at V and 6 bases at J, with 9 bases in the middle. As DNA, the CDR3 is TGCAGTGCTAGATCTGGCTGGGATACGCAGTATTTT. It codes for CSARSGWDTQYF.

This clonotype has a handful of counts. The DNA for the CDR3 is TGCGCCAGCAGCCAGCACGGACAGGGGGGTCATGAGCAGTTCTTC. Its protein is CASSQHGQGGHEQFF. The rearrangement uses TRBV4-3 and TRBJ2-1, with TRBD1 matching over 10 bases. From germline, CDR1 is LGHNA and CDR2 YSLEER. The CDR3 spans 15 residues. V was clipped by 3 bases and J by 8 bases; unmatched bases: 7.

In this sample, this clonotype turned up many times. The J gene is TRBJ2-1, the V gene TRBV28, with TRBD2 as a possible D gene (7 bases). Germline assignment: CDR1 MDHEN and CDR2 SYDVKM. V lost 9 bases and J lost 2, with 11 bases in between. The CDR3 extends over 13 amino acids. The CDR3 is CASTGTTYNEQFF. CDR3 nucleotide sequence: TGTGCCAGTACAGGGACTACCTACAATGAGCAGTTCTTC. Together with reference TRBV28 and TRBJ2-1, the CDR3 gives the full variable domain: DVKVTQSSRYLVKRTGEKVFLECVQDMDHENMFWYRQDPGLGLRLIYFSYDVKMKEKGDIPEGYSVSREKKERFSLILESASTNQTSMYLCASTGTTYNEQFFGPGTRLTVL.

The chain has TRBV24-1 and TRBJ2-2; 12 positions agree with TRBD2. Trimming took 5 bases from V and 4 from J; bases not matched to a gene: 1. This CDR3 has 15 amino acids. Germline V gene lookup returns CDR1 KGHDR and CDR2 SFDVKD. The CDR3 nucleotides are TGTGCCACCAGTGTGGGACTAGCGGGCACCGGGGAGCTGTTTTTT. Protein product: CATSVGLAGTGELFF.